This TCR beta chain was identified during a study of blood T cells in healthy people across ages (dated by TCRdb to 2013 to 2016). With regard to the full study: In model experiments, roughly one uniquely barcoded TCR beta cDNA molecule per two T cells was captured by template switching. The study measured age-related changes in TCR beta repertoire diversity using deep sequencing normalized with unique cDNA molecular identifiers. The donors were split into four age groups: young (average 16 years), middle-aged (about 40), aged (more than 60) and long-lived (over 75). Donors of different ages were randomly distributed across sequencing lanes to avoid experimental bias. The study analyzed two additional independent replicas of 1 million unique cDNA reads from the same blood draw for two donors, one aged 18 to 30 and one aged 80 or older. Points the paper makes about the study in general: Observed TCR beta diversity per million T cells fell roughly linearly with age, and a significant reduction was already apparent by age around 44. Since profiling was done on bulk unsorted PBMCs, naive and antigen-experienced compartments could not be conclusively compared. Because donor CMV infection status was unknown, age-related changes in expanded clonotypes were potentially confounded. Compared with the aged group, the long-lived group had more naive CD4+ T cells, fewer expanded clones and increased TCR diversity, suggesting age selection. The percentage of naive T cells measured by flow cytometry correlated strongly with observed TCR beta diversity. Estimates of total diversity from one million sequenced T cells were regarded as lower bounds and underestimates.

The library was made by 5' RACE. TCRdb lists the instrument as Illumina HiSeq 2500. The second PCR ran for about 6 to 11 cycles and used a J-beta primer mix along with a sample-barcoded 5' primer. A unique molecular identifier was introduced onto each TCR beta cDNA molecule by a template-switch 5' adaptor carrying 12 random nucleotides. Each sample yielded at least 2.5 million CDR3-containing paired-end reads. First-strand cDNA was synthesized from all RNA with the Mint cDNA synthesis kit, primed by a TRBC-specific oligonucleotide. Following uracil-DNA glycosylase treatment, a first 18-cycle PCR with universal primers M1SS and BC2_uni_R was performed on all cDNA. Under the source paper's analysis protocol: Normalization of each sample was performed by random selection of 1 million high-quality reads, each carrying a distinct molecular identifier. Instead of being binned into consensus sequences, reads that shared molecular identifiers were thrown out. MiTCR, set to a Q25 quality threshold and the strictest error-elimination algorithm, was used for CDR3 identification, clonotype clustering and error correction. Lower-bound total TCR beta diversity was estimated with a nonparametric unseen species model using Euler transformation. Using fastp trimming at Q25 and MiXCR clonotype assembly, TCRdb reanalyzed the public sequencing data and kept in-frame beta chains. When rows share a CDR3 protein, they turn into one entry using the most common DNA and genes. For this entry, the V and J calls and clone size follow TCRdb and not the study's own pipeline. The sample contains a few hundred thousand distinct CDR3 sequences, 45% to 60% of them found a single time. Together, the top ten hold around 53% of the sample.

Regarding this clonotype: Its antigen specificity is not known. Nothing much larger sits one base from this clone, and base qualities are not available.

Systemically healthy Caucasian individuals from Russia, about 38 in total and aged about 6 to 100 years, were included as donors. Around 10 milliliters of peripheral blood were drawn from each donor into EDTA-treated Vacutainer tubes. Ficoll-Paque density-gradient centrifugation was used to isolate PBMCs, with at least 7 million obtained per sample. Trizol reagent was used to extract total RNA from PBMCs, with at least 5 micrograms per sample. For every donor, an aliquot of PBMCs went through flow cytometry to measure the percentages of naive CD45RAhigh/CD27high T cells. The TCR comes from a man in his fifties or sixties in good health. Specimen: blood.

The nucleotide sequence reads as follows: TGTGCCATCGGGGCGGCATCCTACGAGCAGTACTTC. It translates as CAIGAASYEQYF. The receptor chain draws on TRBV10-3 and TRBJ2-7, with TRBD1 as a weak D call on 5 bases. At the junction V is shortened by 8 bases and J by 1 base, with 9 bases in between. The germline V gene encodes CDR1 ENHRY and CDR2 SYGVKD. The CDR3 goes from the cysteine to the phenylalanine over 12 residues. The retained sequence is limited to the CDR3, 36 bases, with the frame set at the first base.